This TCR beta chain was obtained from a study of monozygotic twins with inflammatory bowel disease. Study outcomes and limitations: Different subtypes (of T cells) could not be told apart from one another. Findings did not support one strong IBD-associated signal or clonotype. IBD patients share fewer clonotypes with other people than healthy twins do, especially with disease activity.

With respect to this clonotype: Its antigen remains unknown.

UMIs with a 6-nucleotide sample barcode were added by template switching. TCRdb re-called the 5' RACE reads; one entry per CDR3 protein, DNA not given. The sample shows 150,000 to 200,000 distinct CDR3 sequences, and approximately 7% sits with its ten largest clones. Germline V gene data show CDR1 as SGHRS and CDR2 as YFSETQ. The CDR3 spans 18 residues. V gene TRBV5-1 combines with J gene TRBJ1-2; the TRBD1 assignment by TCRdb is unverifiable without DNA. Sequencing used blood. The TCR originated in a human donor with ulcerative colitis or Crohn's disease, or a healthy co-twin of an affected twin (not recorded which). The CDR3 is CASSRILLGDTQSYGYTF.